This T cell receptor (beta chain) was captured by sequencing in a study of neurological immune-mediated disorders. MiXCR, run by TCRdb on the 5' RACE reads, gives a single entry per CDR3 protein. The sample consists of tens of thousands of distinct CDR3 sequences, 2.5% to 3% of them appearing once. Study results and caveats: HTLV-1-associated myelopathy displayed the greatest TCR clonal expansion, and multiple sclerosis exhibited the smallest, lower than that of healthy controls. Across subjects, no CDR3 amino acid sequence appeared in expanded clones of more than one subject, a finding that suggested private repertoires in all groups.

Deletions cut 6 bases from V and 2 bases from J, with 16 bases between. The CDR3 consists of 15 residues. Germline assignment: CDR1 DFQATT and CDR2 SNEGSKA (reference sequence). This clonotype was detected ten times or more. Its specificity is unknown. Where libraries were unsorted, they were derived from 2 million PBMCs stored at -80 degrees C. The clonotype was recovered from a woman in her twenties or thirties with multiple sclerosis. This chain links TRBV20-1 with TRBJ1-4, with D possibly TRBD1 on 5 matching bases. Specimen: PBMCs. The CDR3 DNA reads TGCAGTGCACCGGAGCAGGGACGGACTAATGAAAAACTGTTTTTT. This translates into CSAPEQGRTNEKLFF.